Below are 27 T cell receptor beta chains sequenced from a single sample in a study of beta chain features in type 1 diabetes. The whole isolated RNA underwent reverse transcription, so sequencing captured expressed TCRB transcripts. The protocol was immunoSEQ multiplex PCR, while the TCRdb copy is restricted to in-frame clones and leaves out a portion. The sample has over 120,000 clones, 10% seen once. Sequencing was carried out using naive CD4+ T cells from blood. All receptors derive from a man aged 18 to 30 in good health.

A few counts support this clone. The genes are TRBV28 and TRBJ2-7, with D maybe TRBD2 (6 bases). The CDR3 contains 15 residues. V lost 2 bases and J lost 5, with 16 bases in between. Germline CDR1 MDHEN, CDR2 SYDVKM. DNA of the CDR3: TGTGCCAGCAGTTTAACCCCGGGAGAAGGGGACGAGCAGTACTTC. Its protein is CASSLTPGEGDEQYF. Full variable domain (remainder filled in from reference TRBV28 and TRBJ2-7): DVKVTQSSRYLVKRTGEKVFLECVQDMDHENMFWYRQDPGLGLRLIYFSYDVKMKEKGDIPEGYSVSREKKERFSLILESASTNQTSMYLCASSLTPGEGDEQYFGPGTRLTVT.

This clone was observed at least ten times. The CDR3 reads CASSLVSLNYGYTF. The CDR3 DNA reads as TGTGCCAGCAGCTTGGTTTCCCTTAACTATGGCTACACCTTC. The V and J genes are TRBV5-6 and TRBJ1-2, with D unresolved. Germline V gene sequence: CDR1 SGHDT, CDR2 YYEEEE. V dropped 0 bases and J dropped 1 base, with 7 bases sitting between them. The CDR3 totals 14 residues.

This clone has only a few counts. The rearrangement joins TRBV2 to TRBJ2-1; TRBD1 matches 8 bases. The CDR3 extends over 14 amino acids. CDR1 SNHLY and CDR2 FYNNEI come from the germline V gene. The trim removed 9 bases at V and 9 bases at J, leaving 13 bases unmatched. CDR3: CASIGQGVLSEQFF. CDR3 nucleotide sequence: TGTGCCAGTATAGGACAGGGAGTTTTGAGTGAGCAGTTCTTC.

This clone occurred a few times. The genes are TRBV11-2 and TRBJ2-5, with TRBD2 identical over 14 bases. There are 15 residues in the CDR3. The junction had 3 bases not matched to a gene; V was cut back by 5 bases and J by 4 bases. Looked up from germline, CDR1 is SGHAT and CDR2 is FQNNGV. The CDR3, as DNA: TGTGCCAGCAGCGGACTAGCGGGGGGCTTAGAGACCCAGTACTTC. This gives the protein CASSGLAGGLETQYF.

This chain connects TRBV7-2 to TRBJ1-2; D remains unclear. CDR1 and CDR2 from the germline V gene are SGHTA and FQGNSA. Trimming removed 5 bases from V and 7 bases from J, with 17 bases in between. The CDR3 extends over 14 amino acids. The CDR3 reads CASSPEPRLGGYTF. The CDR3 bases are TGTGCCAGCAGCCCAGAGCCCAGGTTGGGTGGCTACACCTTC.

The CDR3 region is CASSRSYTDTQYF. CDR3 nucleotide sequence: TGTGCCAGCAGTCGCAGTTACACAGATACGCAGTATTTT. The J gene is TRBJ2-3, the V gene TRBV27; no clear D. Germline CDR1 MNHEY, CDR2 SMNVEV (reference sequence). The CDR3 has 13 residues. Trimming left V 5 bases short and J 2 bases short, with 8 bases between.

The rearrangement joins TRBV7-2 to TRBJ2-3, with 7 bases identical to TRBD1. This CDR3 is 14 amino acids long. V lost 3 bases to trimming and J lost 6 bases; unmatched junction nucleotides: 6. CDR1 is SGHTA and CDR2 is FQGNSA in the germline V gene. The CDR3 is CASSFARGPDTQYF. In DNA form, the CDR3 reads TGTGCCAGCAGCTTCGCTAGGGGGCCGGATACGCAGTATTTT.

This clone appeared a few times. The chain carries TRBV28 and TRBJ1-5, with no clear D. Germline values: CDR1 MDHEN, CDR2 SYDVKM. Deletions cut 1 base from V and 0 bases from J, with 7 bases between. The CDR3 loop spans 15 amino acids. The CDR3 coding sequence is TGTGCCAGCAGTTTATCTAGTTATAGCAATCAGCCCCAGCATTTT. Residues: CASSLSSYSNQPQHF. The variable domain in full, completed from reference TRBV28 and TRBJ1-5, reads DVKVTQSSRYLVKRTGEKVFLECVQDMDHENMFWYRQDPGLGLRLIYFSYDVKMKEKGDIPEGYSVSREKKERFSLILESASTNQTSMYLCASSLSSYSNQPQHFGDGTRLSIL.

The CDR3 nucleotides read TGTGCCAGCAGTCCGGGACAGGGGTCCCTCTTTGGCTACACCTTC. Residues: CASSPGQGSLFGYTF. J is TRBJ1-2 and V is TRBV6-6; 10 bases map to TRBD1. Germline values: CDR1 MNHNY, CDR2 SVGAGI (reference sequence). V was clipped by 5 bases and J by 7 bases; unmatched bases: 10. There are 15 residues in the CDR3.

Only a few counts were recorded for this clone. This chain links TRBV6-1 with TRBJ1-5, with D possibly matching TRBD1 (5 bases). The CDR3 sequence is 16 residues long. Germline CDR1 and CDR2: MNHNS and SASEGT. V was shortened by 2 bases and J by 0 bases, with 11 bases between the two germline ends. The CDR3 DNA reads TGTGCCAGCAGTGAAAGACAGCTTTATAGCAATCAGCCCCAGCATTTT. It is translated as CASSERQLYSNQPQHF.

The chain joins TRBV27 to TRBJ2-3; 7 bases map to TRBD1. The V and J ends lost 5 bases and 2 bases, in that order; junction bases with no gene match: 10. Germline CDR1 MNHEY, CDR2 SMNVEV (reference sequence). This CDR3 spans 16 amino acids. CDR3 nucleotides: TGTGCCAGCAGTCCGACAGGGCCCCTCCTCACAGATACGCAGTATTTT. Its translation is CASSPTGPLLTDTQYF.

This chain joins TRBV5-6 and TRBJ2-5; 8 bases agree with TRBD1. The J call may be in error: the DNA end matches TRBJ2-7 better. The CDR3 is made up of 15 amino acids. Germline CDR1 SGHDT, CDR2 YYEEEE. CDR3 DNA: TGTGCCAGCAGCTTTCGGGACAGGTACTCCTACGAGCAGTACTTC. Translated: CASSFRDRYSYEQYF.

This clone was seen repeatedly, ten times or more. The rearrangement uses TRBV30 and TRBJ2-2, with a possible D match to TRBD1 (6 bases). The CDR3 is 13 residues long. V lost 2 bases and J 4 bases, leaving 8 bases between the germline ends. Germline assignment: CDR1 GTSNPN and CDR2 SVGIG (reference sequence). This CDR3 is CAWSKGVTGELFF. For the CDR3, the DNA is TGTGCCTGGAGTAAGGGGGTCACCGGGGAGCTGTTTTTT.

This chain uses TRBV6-6 with TRBJ2-1; a weak D match, TRBD2 (6 bases). Per the germline V gene, CDR1 is MNHNY and CDR2 is SVGAGI (reference sequence). V shed 0 bases and J shed 10 bases, with 10 bases lying between them. The CDR3 totals 13 residues. CDR3 protein: CASSYSIRGEQFF. CDR3 bases: TGTGCCAGCAGTTACTCGATCCGGGGGGAGCAGTTCTTC.

This chain joins TRBV11-2 and TRBJ1-5, with D perhaps matching TRBD1 (5 bases). V was shortened by 4 bases and J by 9 bases, with 10 bases between the two germline ends. The CDR3 consists of 12 residues. The germline gives CDR1 SGHAT, CDR2 FQNNGV. The DNA of the CDR3 is TGTGCCAGCAGCTCCCAGGGTCGGCCCCAGCATTTT. Amino acid sequence: CASSSQGRPQHF.

This clone was found many times. The rearrangement links TRBV28 to TRBJ2-3; possibly TRBD1 for D (5 bases). Trimming removed 6 bases from V and 6 bases from J, with 13 bases in between. Germline CDR1 reads MDHEN; CDR2 reads SYDVKM. The CDR3 spans 13 residues. CDR3 sequence reads: CASRGPNVDTQYF. The CDR3 nucleotides are TGTGCCAGCAGGGGGCCCAACGTGGATACGCAGTATTTT.

The rearrangement uses TRBV6-6 and TRBJ1-6; possibly TRBD1 for D (5 bases). Germline assignment: CDR1 MNHNY and CDR2 SVGAGI (reference sequence). Trimming stripped 8 bases from V and 3 bases from J, with 11 bases between. This CDR3 has 14 residues. CDR3 sequence: CASLADSYNSPLHF. The CDR3 DNA reads TGTGCCAGCTTGGCCGACAGCTATAATTCACCCCTCCACTTT.

The V gene is TRBV7-8, the J gene TRBJ2-5, with 7 bases aligning to TRBD1. Germline CDR1 reads SGHVS; CDR2 reads FQNEAQ. The CDR3 runs to 14 residues. The V gene end was trimmed by 5 bases and the J gene end by 5 bases; junction bases not matched to a gene: 8. CDR3 sequence (DNA): TGTGCCAGCAGCGTCGAGACAGGGTGGGAGACCCAGTACTTC. Protein: CASSVETGWETQYF. Drawing the rest from reference TRBV7-8 and TRBJ2-5, the complete variable domain is GAGVSQSPRYKVAKRGQDVALRCDPISGHVSLFWYQQALGQGPEFLTYFQNEAQLDKSGLPSDRFFAERPEGSVSTLKIQRTQQEDSAVYLCASSVETGWETQYFGPGTRLLVL.

This clone was seen only a few times. The chain employs TRBV4-3 and TRBJ1-6; 9 bases are a match to TRBD1. Germline V gives CDR1 LGHNA, CDR2 YSLEER. Trimming cost V 4 bases and J 7 bases; bases outside gene matches: 8. The CDR3 runs 16 residues. The DNA of the CDR3 is TGCGCCAGCAGCCCCCCTCCGGGACAGGGAAATTCACCCCTCCACTTT. Residues: CASSPPPGQGNSPLHF.

The chain uses TRBV9 and TRBJ2-1; 8 bases are shared with TRBD1. CDR1 and CDR2 (germline): SGDLS, YYNGEE. Unmatched junction bases numbered 3, after V lost 0 bases and J lost 4 bases. CDR3 length: 15 amino acids. The CDR3 reads CASSVEDRAYNEQFF. Written as DNA, the CDR3 is TGTGCCAGCAGCGTAGAGGACAGGGCTTACAATGAGCAGTTCTTC.

This clone has at least ten counts. The rearrangement uses TRBV19 and TRBJ1-2; D may be TRBD1 (6 bases). With 10 bases removed from V and 6 bases from J, the gap between germline ends came to 21 bases. The CDR3 runs 14 residues. Germline-derived CDR1 and CDR2 are LNHDA and SQIVND (reference sequence). This CDR3 reads CATSRQQGIHGYTF. The CDR3 bases are TGTGCCACCAGCCGCCAACAGGGAATCCATGGCTACACCTTC.

The chain couples TRBV7-2 to TRBJ2-1; weak D call: TRBD1 (6 bases). Germline lookup yields CDR1 SGHTA and CDR2 FQGNSA. V was clipped by 3 bases and J by 7 bases, with 10 bases between them. This CDR3 is built from 13 residues. The CDR3 spells CASSFRGTNEQFF. DNA for the CDR3: TGTGCCAGCAGCTTCAGGGGTACTAATGAGCAGTTCTTC.

This clone has just a few counts. The rearrangement joins TRBV7-2 to TRBJ2-3; 8 nucleotides match TRBD1. CDR1 is SGHTA, CDR2 FQGNSA, per germline. After removal of 2 bases from V and 4 bases from J, the junction contained 5 bases not matched to a gene. The CDR3 covers 15 residues. This CDR3 is CASSLTGQAADTQYF. The CDR3 DNA is TGTGCCAGCAGCTTAACGGGACAGGCGGCAGATACGCAGTATTTT.

This sequence joins TRBV7-9 and TRBJ1-2, with TRBD1 as a possible D gene (6 bases). The V end lost 5 bases, the J end lost 6 bases, and 16 bases lay between the germline ends. The germline CDR1 and CDR2 sequences are SEHNR and FQNEAQ (reference sequence). CDR3 length: 14 residues. The CDR3 is CASSPTGQGNGYTF. The CDR3 DNA reads TGTGCCAGCAGCCCAACTGGCCAGGGGAATGGCTACACCTTC.

The rearrangement joins TRBV5-6 to TRBJ1-2; TRBD1 is a possible D gene (6 bases). The V end was cut by 0 bases, the J end by 8 bases, with 8 bases between. Germline V CDR1 and CDR2: SGHDT, YYEEEE. The CDR3 consists of 12 residues. CDR3: CASSLGQAGYTF. The CDR3 DNA reads TGTGCCAGCAGCTTGGGACAGGCGGGCTACACCTTC.

The V gene is TRBV6-5, the J gene TRBJ2-1; 11 positions match TRBD2. The V gene's germline CDR1 is MNHEY and CDR2 SVGAGI. The CDR3 extends over 15 amino acids. Germline trimming cut 5 bases from V and 3 bases from J; bases unmatched to any gene: 3. CDR3: CASSRLAGNYNEQFF. The DNA for the CDR3 is TGTGCCAGCAGTCGACTAGCGGGGAACTACAATGAGCAGTTCTTC.

At least ten counts were recorded for this clone. The V call is TRBV2, the J call TRBJ2-7; maybe TRBD2 (7 bases). V lost 8 bases and J lost 4, with 18 bases in between. The V gene's germline CDR1 is SNHLY and CDR2 FYNNEI. The CDR3 contains 14 residues. The CDR3 coding sequence is TGTGCCAGCTCATCGGCGGGGGCTATATACGAGCAGTACTTC. Translated, it gives CASSSAGAIYEQYF.